The entry that follows covers one T cell receptor beta chain sequence. Its target is not known. This sample is drawn from a study of identifying expanded T cells in peripheral blood. Produced via immunoSEQ multiplex PCR; TCRdb's table is partial and in-frame only. The sample lists about 130,000 clones, 86% occurring once. Study-level results: Technical replicates showed around 1.2 changed clones; two weeks about 16; four weeks 19. Two-week clone count variance significantly increased as total template count grew.

The TCR was taken from a person between 18 and 75 years old in good health. The sequencing input was blood.

The CDR3 sequence is CAITPRDRGDGYTF. The CDR3 nucleotides are TGTGCCATCACCCCGAGGGACAGGGGAGATGGCTACACCTTC. The genes are TRBV10-3 and TRBJ1-2, with TRBD1 matching 10 bases. Germline trimming cut 7 bases from V and 6 bases from J; bases unmatched to any gene: 8. This CDR3 is built from 14 residues. Germline V gene lookup returns CDR1 ENHRY and CDR2 SYGVKD.